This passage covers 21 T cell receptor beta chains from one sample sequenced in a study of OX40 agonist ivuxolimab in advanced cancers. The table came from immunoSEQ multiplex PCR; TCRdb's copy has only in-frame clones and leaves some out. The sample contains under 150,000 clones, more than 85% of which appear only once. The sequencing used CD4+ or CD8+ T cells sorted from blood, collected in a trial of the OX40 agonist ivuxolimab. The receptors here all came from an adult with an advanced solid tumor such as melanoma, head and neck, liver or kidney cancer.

The CDR3 loop reads CASLTRRGDNSPLHF. CDR3 bases: TGTGCCAGCCTGACCCGAAGAGGGGATAATTCACCCCTCCACTTT. This chain joins TRBV2 and TRBJ1-6; D may be TRBD1 (5 bases). V dropped 8 bases and J dropped 5 bases, with 16 bases sitting between them. Germline V lookup: CDR1 SNHLY, CDR2 FYNNEI. The CDR3 consists of 15 residues.

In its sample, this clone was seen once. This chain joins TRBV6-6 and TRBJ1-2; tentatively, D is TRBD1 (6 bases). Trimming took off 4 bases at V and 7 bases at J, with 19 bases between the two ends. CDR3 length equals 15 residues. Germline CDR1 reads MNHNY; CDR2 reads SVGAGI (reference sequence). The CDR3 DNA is TGTGCCAGCAGTTCCCGGACAGAGGGCATATTTGGCTACACCTTC. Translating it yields CASSSRTEGIFGYTF.

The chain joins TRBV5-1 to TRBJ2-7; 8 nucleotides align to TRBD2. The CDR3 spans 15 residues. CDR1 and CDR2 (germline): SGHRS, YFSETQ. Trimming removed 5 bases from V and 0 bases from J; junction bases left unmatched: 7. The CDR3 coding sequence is TGCGCCAGCAGTGATAGCGGGGTGAGCTCCTACGAGCAGTACTTC. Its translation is CASSDSGVSSYEQYF.

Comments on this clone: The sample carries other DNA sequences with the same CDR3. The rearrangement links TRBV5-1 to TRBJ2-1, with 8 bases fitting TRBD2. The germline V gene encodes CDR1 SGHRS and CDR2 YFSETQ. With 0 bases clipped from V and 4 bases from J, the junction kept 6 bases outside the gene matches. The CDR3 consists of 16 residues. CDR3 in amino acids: CASSLGGGGTYNEQFF. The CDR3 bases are TGCGCCAGCAGCTTGGGTGGCGGGGGGACATACAATGAGCAGTTCTTC.

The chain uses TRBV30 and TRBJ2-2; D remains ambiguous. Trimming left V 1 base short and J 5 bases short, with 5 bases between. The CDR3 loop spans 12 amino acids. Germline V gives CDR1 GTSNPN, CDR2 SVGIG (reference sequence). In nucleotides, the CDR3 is TGTGCCTGGAGTGCTTCTACCGGGGAGCTGTTTTTT. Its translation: CAWSASTGELFF.

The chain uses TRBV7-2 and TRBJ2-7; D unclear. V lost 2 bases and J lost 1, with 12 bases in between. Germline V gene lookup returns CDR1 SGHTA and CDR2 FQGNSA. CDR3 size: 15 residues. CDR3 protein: CASSLLRTRSYEQYF. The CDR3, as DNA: TGTGCCAGCAGCTTATTGCGTACCCGGTCCTACGAGCAGTACTTC.

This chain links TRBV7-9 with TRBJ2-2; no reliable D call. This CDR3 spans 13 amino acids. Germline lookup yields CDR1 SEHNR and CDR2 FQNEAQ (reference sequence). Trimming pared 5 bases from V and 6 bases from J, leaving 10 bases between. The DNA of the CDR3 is TGTGCCAGCAGCCTAGAGAGGTCCGGGGAGCTGTTTTTT. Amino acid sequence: CASSLERSGELFF. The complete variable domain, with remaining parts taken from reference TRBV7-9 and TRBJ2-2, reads DTGVSQNPRHKITKRGQNVTFRCDPISEHNRLYWYRQTLGQGPEFLTYFQNEAQLEKSRLLSDRFSAERPKGSFSTLEIQRTEQGDSAMYLCASSLERSGELFFGEGSRLTVL.

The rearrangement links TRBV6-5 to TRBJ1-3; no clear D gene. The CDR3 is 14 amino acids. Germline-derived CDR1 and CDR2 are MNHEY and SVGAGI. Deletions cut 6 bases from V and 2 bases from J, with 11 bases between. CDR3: CASSPGFAGNTIYF. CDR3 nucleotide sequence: TGTGCCAGCAGCCCGGGGTTTGCTGGAAACACCATATATTTT.

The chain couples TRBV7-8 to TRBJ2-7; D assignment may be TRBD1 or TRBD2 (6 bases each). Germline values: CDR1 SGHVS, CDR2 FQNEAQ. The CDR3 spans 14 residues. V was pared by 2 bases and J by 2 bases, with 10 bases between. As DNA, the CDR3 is TGTGCCAGCAGCTTAAGAGGGGGGACCTACGAGCAGTACTTC. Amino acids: CASSLRGGTYEQYF.

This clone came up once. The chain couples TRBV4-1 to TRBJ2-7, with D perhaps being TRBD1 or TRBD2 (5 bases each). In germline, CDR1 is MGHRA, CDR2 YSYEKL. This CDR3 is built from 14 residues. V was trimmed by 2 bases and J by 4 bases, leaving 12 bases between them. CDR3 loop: CASSQTGTMYEQYF. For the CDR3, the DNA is TGCGCCAGCAGCCAAACCGGGACCATGTACGAGCAGTACTTC.

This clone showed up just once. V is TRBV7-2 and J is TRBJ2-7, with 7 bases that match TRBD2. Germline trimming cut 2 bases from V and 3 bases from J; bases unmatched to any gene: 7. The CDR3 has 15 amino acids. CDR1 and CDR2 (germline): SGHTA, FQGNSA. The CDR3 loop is CASSLSSGTNYEQYF. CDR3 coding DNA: TGTGCCAGCAGCTTATCATCAGGGACTAACTACGAGCAGTACTTC. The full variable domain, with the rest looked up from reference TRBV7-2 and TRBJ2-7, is GAGVSQSPSNKVTEKGKDVELRCDPISGHTALYWYRQSLGQGLEFLIYFQGNSAPDKSGLPSDRFSAERTGGSVSTLTIQRTQQEDSAVYLCASSLSSGTNYEQYFGPGTRLTVT.

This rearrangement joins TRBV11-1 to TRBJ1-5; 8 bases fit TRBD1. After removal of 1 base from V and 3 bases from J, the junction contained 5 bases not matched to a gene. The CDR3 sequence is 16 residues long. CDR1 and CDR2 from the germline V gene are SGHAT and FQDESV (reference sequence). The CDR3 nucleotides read TGTGCCAGCAGCTTAGGACAGGGGAGCCTCAATCAGCCCCAGCATTTT. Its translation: CASSLGQGSLNQPQHF.

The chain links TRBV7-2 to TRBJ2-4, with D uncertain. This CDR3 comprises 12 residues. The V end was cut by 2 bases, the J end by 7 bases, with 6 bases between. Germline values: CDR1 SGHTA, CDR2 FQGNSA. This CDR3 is CASSLRANIQYF. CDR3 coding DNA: TGTGCCAGCAGCTTAAGAGCGAACATTCAGTACTTC.

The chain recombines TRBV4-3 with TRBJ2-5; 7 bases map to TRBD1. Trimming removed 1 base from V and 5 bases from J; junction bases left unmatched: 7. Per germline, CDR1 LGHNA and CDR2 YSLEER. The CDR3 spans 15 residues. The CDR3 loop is CASSQGLGQAETQYF. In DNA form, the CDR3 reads TGCGCCAGCAGCCAAGGCCTTGGACAGGCGGAGACCCAGTACTTC.

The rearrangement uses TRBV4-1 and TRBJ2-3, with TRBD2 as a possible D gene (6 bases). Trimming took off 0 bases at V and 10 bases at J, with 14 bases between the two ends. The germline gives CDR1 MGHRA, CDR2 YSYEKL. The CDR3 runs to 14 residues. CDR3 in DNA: TGCGCCAGCAGCCAAGATATCGGGGGAGAGGCGCAGTATTTT. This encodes CASSQDIGGEAQYF.

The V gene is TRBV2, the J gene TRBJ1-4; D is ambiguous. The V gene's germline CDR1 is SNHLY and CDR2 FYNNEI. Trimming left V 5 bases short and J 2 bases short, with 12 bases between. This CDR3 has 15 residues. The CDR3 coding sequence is TGTGCCAGCAGTCAAATGGGGATCACTAATGAAAAACTGTTTTTT. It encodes CASSQMGITNEKLFF.

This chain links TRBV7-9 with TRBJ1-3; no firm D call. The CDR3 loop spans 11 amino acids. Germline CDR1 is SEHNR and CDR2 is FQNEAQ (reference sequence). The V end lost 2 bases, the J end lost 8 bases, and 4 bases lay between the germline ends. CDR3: CASSLLDTIYF. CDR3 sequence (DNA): TGTGCCAGCAGCTTACTAGACACCATATATTTT.

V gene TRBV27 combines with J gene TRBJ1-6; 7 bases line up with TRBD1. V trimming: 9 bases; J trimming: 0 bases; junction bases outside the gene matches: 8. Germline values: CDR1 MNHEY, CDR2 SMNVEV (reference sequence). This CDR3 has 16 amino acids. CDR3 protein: CARRDSSDSYNSPLHF. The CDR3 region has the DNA TGTGCCAGGAGGGACAGTAGTGACTCCTATAATTCACCCCTCCACTTT.

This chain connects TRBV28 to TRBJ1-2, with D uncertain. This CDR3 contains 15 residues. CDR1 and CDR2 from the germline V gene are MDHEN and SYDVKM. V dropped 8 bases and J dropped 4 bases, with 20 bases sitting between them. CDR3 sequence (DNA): TGTGCCAGCCGTCCGCCGGCTCCGACTCTCTATGGCTACACCTTC. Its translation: CASRPPAPTLYGYTF.

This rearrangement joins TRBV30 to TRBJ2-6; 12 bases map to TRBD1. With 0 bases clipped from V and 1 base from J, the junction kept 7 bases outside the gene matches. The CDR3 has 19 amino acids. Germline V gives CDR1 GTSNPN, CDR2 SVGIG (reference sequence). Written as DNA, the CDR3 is TGTGCCTGGAGTGTAATTTGGGACAGGGGGCGGTCTGGGGCCAACGTCCTGACTTTC. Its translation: CAWSVIWDRGRSGANVLTF. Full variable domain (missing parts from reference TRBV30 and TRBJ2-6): SQTIHQWPATLVQPVGSPLSLECTVEGTSNPNLYWYRQAAGRGLQLLFYSVGIGQISSEVPQNLSASRPQDRQFILSSKKLLLSDSGFYLCAWSVIWDRGRSGANVLTFGAGSRLTVL.

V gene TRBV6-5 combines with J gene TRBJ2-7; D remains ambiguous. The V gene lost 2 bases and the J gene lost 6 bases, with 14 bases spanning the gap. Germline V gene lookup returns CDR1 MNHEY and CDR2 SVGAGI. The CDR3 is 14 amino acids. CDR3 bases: TGTGCCAGCAGTTACGCCCCCGTCGGGCTCGAGCAGTACTTC. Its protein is CASSYAPVGLEQYF.